The 5 T cell receptor beta chains listed next were all sequenced from one sample in a study of long-term antiretroviral therapy in people with HIV. Runs used v3.0 of the immunoSEQ assay and were done at survey level. Using immunoSEQ multiplex PCR, the repertoire was profiled, and TCRdb retains in-frame clones only, with some absent. The sample has around 30,000 clones; about 95% are singletons. The sample was unsorted PBMCs, taken approximately 6.6 years after starting antiretroviral therapy. The source is a man aged 25 to 45 with HIV.

This clone was found once. The chain is built from TRBV5-6 and TRBJ1-2, with 12 nucleotides matching TRBD1. The V segment lost 4 bases and the J segment 6 bases; nucleotides outside the gene matches: 4. Germline CDR1 and CDR2: SGHDT and YYEEEE. CDR3 length: 14 amino acids. The CDR3: CASSVGTGGDGYTF. DNA for the CDR3: TGTGCCAGCAGCGTCGGGACAGGGGGCGATGGCTACACCTTC.

Only one count was recorded for this clone. The rearrangement uses TRBV29-1 and TRBJ2-1; 15 nucleotides line up with TRBD2. The trim removed 7 bases at V and 10 bases at J, leaving 17 bases unmatched. Germline-derived CDR1 and CDR2 are SQVTM and ANQGSEA. The CDR3 covers 17 residues. CDR3 nucleotides: TGCAGCGGAAACGCTGCCGGACTAGCGGGGGGGCTAAAAGAGCAGTTCTTC. As protein: CSGNAAGLAGGLKEQFF.

In this sample, this clone turned up once. The V call is TRBV6-5, the J call TRBJ1-1; no definite D call. This CDR3 has 16 residues. The V gene's germline CDR1 is MNHEY and CDR2 SVGAGI. V lost 4 bases to trimming and J lost 3 bases, with 18 bases between them. CDR3 region: CASSFGVRPEDTEAFF. CDR3 coding DNA: TGTGCCAGCAGTTTTGGCGTGAGGCCCGAAGACACTGAAGCTTTCTTT.

The rearrangement uses TRBV19 and TRBJ1-2; 7 nucleotides align to TRBD1. J was trimmed by 8 bases and V by 5 bases; bases with no gene match: 8. This CDR3 contains 13 residues. From germline, CDR1 is LNHDA and CDR2 SQIVND (reference sequence). The CDR3 sequence is CASSYRDSIGYTF. The CDR3 bases are TGTGCCAGTAGTTACAGGGACAGCATAGGCTACACCTTC.

The chain couples TRBV19 to TRBJ2-3, with 11 positions matching TRBD1. Germline CDR1 and CDR2: LNHDA and SQIVND (reference sequence). With 6 bases clipped from V and 2 bases from J, the junction kept 10 bases outside the gene matches. This CDR3 contains 17 residues. CDR3 in amino acids: CASSLGQGAWITDTQYF. CDR3 coding DNA: TGTGCCAGTAGCCTTGGACAGGGGGCTTGGATCACAGATACGCAGTATTTT. Supplemented by reference TRBV19 and TRBJ2-3, the full variable domain reads DGGITQSPKYLFRKEGQNVTLSCEQNLNHDAMYWYRQDPGQGLRLIYYSQIVNDFQKGDIAEGYSVSREKKESFPLTVTSAQKNPTAFYLCASSLGQGAWITDTQYFGPGTRLTVL.